The 18 T cell receptor beta chains given below trace back to one sample, sequenced in a study of cytomegalovirus exposure and HLA in healthy donors. The PCR ran on 60 Vbeta and 13 Jbeta primers. Using immunoSEQ multiplex PCR, the repertoire was profiled, and TCRdb retains in-frame clones only, with some absent. The table lists 150,000 to 200,000 clones, around four fifths of them singletons. The sample was PBMCs. Receptors were obtained from a female donor in good health and CMV-seronegative.

The rearrangement uses TRBV4-3 and TRBJ1-1; D is unresolved. The germline gives CDR1 LGHNA, CDR2 YSLEER. Trimming shortened V by 4 bases and J by 1 base, and 7 bases separated the two germline ends. This CDR3 has 13 amino acids. DNA of the CDR3: TGCGCCAGCAGCCTCGAGAAGAACACTGAAGCTTTCTTT. Its protein product is CASSLEKNTEAFF.

The chain joins TRBV28 to TRBJ1-1, with D perhaps TRBD1 (6 bases). Trimming took 5 bases from V and 2 from J, leaving 15 bases between them. The germline V gene has CDR1 MDHEN and CDR2 SYDVKM. CDR3 size: 15 residues. The CDR3 region has the DNA TGTGCCAGCAGTGTGATCGGGACATTAAACACTGAAGCTTTCTTT. This codes for CASSVIGTLNTEAFF.

V usage is TRBV30 and J usage is TRBJ1-1; maybe TRBD1 (5 bases). The V gene lost 4 bases and the J gene lost 6 bases, with 9 bases spanning the gap. In germline, CDR1 is GTSNPN, CDR2 SVGIG (reference sequence). The CDR3 contains 11 residues. CDR3 in amino acids: CAWIRGSEAFF. The DNA for the CDR3 is TGTGCCTGGATACGGGGGTCTGAAGCTTTCTTT.

This chain links TRBV7-6 with TRBJ2-5, with 7 bases aligning to TRBD1. The CDR3 spans 13 residues. Germline loops: CDR1 SGHVS, CDR2 FNYEAQ. With V trimmed by 5 bases and J by 7 bases, 7 bases remained unmatched. CDR3 residues: CASSPGQLLTQYF. The CDR3 region has the DNA TGTGCCAGCAGCCCGGGACAGTTACTGACCCAGTACTTC.

The genes are TRBV4-1 and TRBJ1-2; TRBD1 might be the D (5 bases). Looked up from germline, CDR1 is MGHRA and CDR2 is YSYEKL. The CDR3 is made up of 13 amino acids. Trimming left V 4 bases short and J 6 bases short, with 12 bases between. The CDR3 protein is CASSPQVWDGYTF. Written as DNA, the CDR3 is TGCGCCAGCAGCCCACAGGTCTGGGATGGCTACACCTTC.

This clone appeared a few times. The chain employs TRBV19 and TRBJ2-1, with 9 nucleotides matching TRBD2. CDR1 and CDR2 (germline): LNHDA, SQIVND (reference sequence). This CDR3 is 16 amino acids long. Germline trimming cut 5 bases from V and 0 bases from J; bases unmatched to any gene: 5. The CDR3 DNA sequence: TGTGCCAGTAGTTGGACTAGCGCGAGCTCCTACAATGAGCAGTTCTTC. Its translation is CASSWTSASSYNEQFF.

This clone was seen a handful of times. The CDR3 DNA is TGTGCCAGTAGTATAGACCATACAAGGACAGGGCCCACCGGGGAGCTGTTTTTT. Translated: CASSIDHTRTGPTGELFF. The chain uses TRBV19 and TRBJ2-2, with 8 bases lining up with TRBD1. Germline V lookup: CDR1 LNHDA, CDR2 SQIVND (reference sequence). The CDR3 covers 18 residues. V lost 0 bases and J lost 4; bases outside the gene matches: 10.

The chain is built from TRBV5-1 and TRBJ2-5, with TRBD1 matching 7 bases. The better agreement between TRBJ2-7 and the DNA end casts doubt on the J call. CDR1 SGHRS and CDR2 YFSETQ come from the germline V gene. The CDR3 totals 14 residues. CDR3 in amino acids: CASSWDSVSYEQYF. The CDR3 DNA reads TGCGCCAGCAGCTGGGACAGCGTCTCCTACGAGCAGTACTTC.

The genes are TRBV19 and TRBJ2-5, with D perhaps TRBD1 (5 bases). The germline CDR1 and CDR2 sequences are LNHDA and SQIVND (reference sequence). The length of the CDR3 is 14 residues. Trimming took 3 bases from V and 5 from J, leaving 13 bases between them. CDR3 amino acids: CASSIQGLVETQYF. Here the CDR3 DNA reads TGTGCCAGTAGTATTCAGGGCCTCGTGGAGACCCAGTACTTC.

This clone appeared a single time. J is TRBJ1-5 and V is TRBV15, with D possibly matching TRBD1 (5 bases). CDR3 length equals 15 residues. The V end lost 1 base, the J end lost 2 bases, and 9 bases lay between the germline ends. In germline, CDR1 is LNHNV, CDR2 YYDKDF (reference sequence). The CDR3 DNA reads as TGTGCCACCAGCAGAGTATCGACAGGCAATCAGCCCCAGCATTTT. Translated: CATSRVSTGNQPQHF.

The chain employs TRBV4-1 and TRBJ1-5; D possibly corresponds to TRBD1 (6 bases). V was trimmed by 3 bases and J by 7 bases, leaving 16 bases between them. The CDR3 sequence is 15 residues long. Germline V lookup: CDR1 MGHRA, CDR2 YSYEKL. The CDR3 loop is CASSQEPGAGQPQHF. The CDR3 DNA sequence: TGCGCCAGCAGCCAGGAACCAGGGGCCGGCCAGCCCCAGCATTTT.

The chain has TRBV4-1 and TRBJ2-5, with no clear D. Trimming took off 2 bases at V and 2 bases at J, with 9 bases between the two ends. CDR3 length equals 14 residues. The germline gives CDR1 MGHRA, CDR2 YSYEKL. The CDR3: CASSQNQVQETQYF. For the CDR3, the DNA is TGCGCCAGCAGCCAAAACCAGGTTCAAGAGACCCAGTACTTC.

The chain uses TRBV2 and TRBJ2-2, with D possibly matching TRBD1 (6 bases). Germline V CDR1 and CDR2: SNHLY, FYNNEI. The germline V and J ends were trimmed by 6 bases and 4 bases, with 9 bases remaining between them. This CDR3 comprises 13 residues. CDR3 DNA sequence: TGTGCCAGCAGAGTACAGGGCACCGGGGAGCTGTTTTTT. This codes for CASRVQGTGELFF. Full variable domain (rest looked up from reference TRBV2 and TRBJ2-2): EPEVTQTPSHQVTQMGQEVILRCVPISNHLYFYWYRQILGQKVEFLVSFYNNEISEKSEIFDDQFSVERPDGSNFTLKIRSTKLEDSAMYFCASRVQGTGELFFGEGSRLTVL.

This clone was detected once. This chain joins TRBV6-5 and TRBJ2-1; 8 nucleotides agree with TRBD1. The CDR3 has 16 residues. The germline V gene has CDR1 MNHEY and CDR2 SVGAGI. Trimming removed 0 bases from V and 5 bases from J; junction bases left unmatched: 6. The CDR3 protein is CASSYSGRGHNNEQFF. The CDR3 nucleotides read TGTGCCAGCAGTTACTCCGGCAGGGGGCATAACAATGAGCAGTTCTTC.

This clone was seen only a few times. The J gene is TRBJ1-5, the V gene TRBV7-4; 11 bases are shared with TRBD1. From germline, CDR1 is SGHVT and CDR2 SQSDAQ. This CDR3 has 18 residues. V lost 0 bases and J lost 4; bases outside the gene matches: 8. Here the CDR3 reads CASSLARGDRGCNQPQHF. Written as DNA, the CDR3 is TGTGCCAGCAGCTTAGCGCGGGGGGACAGGGGGTGTAATCAGCCCCAGCATTTT.

This clone was counted a single time. The chain has TRBV6-5 and TRBJ1-2, with D possibly TRBD1 on 5 matching bases. The CDR3 consists of 15 residues. V lost 0 bases and J 7 bases, leaving 15 bases between the germline ends. CDR1 and CDR2 (germline): MNHEY, SVGAGI. CDR3 sequence: CASSYSSGLIGGYTF. The CDR3 coding sequence is TGTGCCAGCAGTTACTCGTCAGGGCTGATCGGTGGCTACACCTTC.

This clone was seen more than once but under ten times. The chain couples TRBV28 to TRBJ2-7; maybe TRBD1 (5 bases). The CDR3 length is 11 residues. CDR1 is MDHEN and CDR2 is SYDVKM in the germline V gene. The V end lost 10 bases, the J end lost 2 bases, and 9 bases lay between the germline ends. The CDR3 protein is CATETAYEQYF. The CDR3, as DNA: TGTGCCACTGAGACAGCCTACGAGCAGTACTTC.

The chain couples TRBV2 to TRBJ1-5; D perhaps matches TRBD1 (5 bases). V was pared by 1 base and J by 6 bases, with 13 bases between. CDR3 size: 15 residues. Germline CDR1 reads SNHLY; CDR2 reads FYNNEI. The CDR3 reads CASSEGQGRFQPQHF. Here the CDR3 DNA reads TGTGCCAGCAGTGAAGGGCAGGGAAGATTTCAGCCCCAGCATTTT.